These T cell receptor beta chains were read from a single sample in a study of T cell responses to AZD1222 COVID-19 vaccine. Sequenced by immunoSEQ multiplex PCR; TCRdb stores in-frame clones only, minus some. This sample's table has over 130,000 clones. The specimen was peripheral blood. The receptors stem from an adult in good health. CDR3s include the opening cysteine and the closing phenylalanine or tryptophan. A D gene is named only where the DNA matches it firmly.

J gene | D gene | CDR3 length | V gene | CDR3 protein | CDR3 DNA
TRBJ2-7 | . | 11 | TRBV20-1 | CSARQTYEQYF | TGCAGTGCTAGACAGACCTACGAGCAGTACTTC
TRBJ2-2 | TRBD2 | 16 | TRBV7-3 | CASSATSGGVPGELFF | TGTGCCAGCAGCGCCACTAGCGGGGGGGTCCCCGGGGAGCTGTTTTTT
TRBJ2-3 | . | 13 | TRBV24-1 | CATSTINTDTQYF | TGTGCCACCAGTACCATTAACACAGATACGCAGTATTTT
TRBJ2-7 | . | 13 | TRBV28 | CASRGGFGYEQYF | TGTGCCAGCCGTGGCGGCTTTGGCTACGAGCAGTACTTC
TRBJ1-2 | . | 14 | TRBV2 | CASRRDGPNYGYTF | TGTGCCAGCAGACGGGACGGACCGAACTATGGCTACACCTTC
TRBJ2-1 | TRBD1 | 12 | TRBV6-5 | CAYGQGYNEQFF | TGTGCCTACGGACAGGGCTACAATGAGCAGTTCTTC
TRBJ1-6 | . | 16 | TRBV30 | CAWSVGGSSYNSPLHF | TGTGCCTGGAGTGTAGGTGGGAGCTCCTATAATTCACCCCTCCACTTT
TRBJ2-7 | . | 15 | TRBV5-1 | CASSLDPKPLYEQYF | TGCGCCAGCAGCTTGGACCCGAAACCCCTCTACGAGCAGTACTTC
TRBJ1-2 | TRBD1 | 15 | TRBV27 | CASSPYQTGDGGYTF | TGTGCCAGCAGTCCCTACCAGACAGGGGACGGTGGCTACACCTTC
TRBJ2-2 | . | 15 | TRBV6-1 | CASSEVRVRTGELFF | TGTGCCAGCAGTGAAGTCAGGGTGCGCACCGGGGAGCTGTTTTTT
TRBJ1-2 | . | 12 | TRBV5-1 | CASSIHRDGYTF | TGCGCCAGCAGCATCCACAGGGATGGCTACACCTTC
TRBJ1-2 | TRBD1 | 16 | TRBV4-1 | CASSQEGPGGNYGYTF | TGCGCCAGCAGCCAAGAAGGGCCAGGGGGGAACTATGGCTACACCTTC
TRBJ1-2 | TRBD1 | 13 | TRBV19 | CASSPRGHYGYTF | TGTGCCAGTAGTCCCAGGGGGCACTATGGCTACACCTTC
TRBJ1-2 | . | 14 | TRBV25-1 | CASSEYGDQNGYTF | TGTGCCAGCAGTGAATATGGGGACCAAAATGGCTACACCTTC
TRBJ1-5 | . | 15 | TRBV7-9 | CASSLSGNSNQPQHF | TGTGCCAGCAGCTTATCAGGAAATAGCAATCAGCCCCAGCATTTT
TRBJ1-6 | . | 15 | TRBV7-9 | CASSLYAGANSPLHF | TGTGCCAGCAGCTTATATGCAGGGGCAAATTCACCCCTCCACTTT
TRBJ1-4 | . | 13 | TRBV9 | CASSVGPDEKLFF | TGTGCCAGCAGCGTAGGTCCGGATGAAAAACTGTTTTTT
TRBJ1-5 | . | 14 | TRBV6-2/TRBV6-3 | CASSPRINNQPQHF | TGTGCCAGCAGCCCCCGGATCAACAATCAGCCCCAGCATTTT
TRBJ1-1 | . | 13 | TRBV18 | CASSPQGWTEAFF | TGTGCCAGCTCACCCCAGGGGTGGACTGAAGCTTTCTTT
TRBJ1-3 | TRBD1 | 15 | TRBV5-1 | CASSLDTGVGNTIYF | TGCGCCAGCAGCTTGGACACAGGGGTTGGAAACACCATATATTTT
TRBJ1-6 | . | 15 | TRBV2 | CASSDQGLDNSPLHF | TGTGCCAGCAGTGACCAGGGACTCGATAATTCACCCCTCCACTTT
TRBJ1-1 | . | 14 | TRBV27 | CASSLQGLNTEAFF | TGTGCCAGCAGTTTACAGGGCCTGAACACTGAAGCTTTCTTT
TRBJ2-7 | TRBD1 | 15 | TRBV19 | CASSPYRTGSYEQYF | TGTGCCAGTAGTCCCTACCGGACAGGCTCCTACGAGCAGTACTTC
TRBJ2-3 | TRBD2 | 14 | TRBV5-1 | CASQTSGGSDTQYF | TGCGCCAGCCAGACTAGCGGGGGATCGGATACGCAGTATTTT
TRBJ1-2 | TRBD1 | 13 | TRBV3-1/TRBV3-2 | CASSLRDRGGYTF | TGTGCCAGCAGCCTCCGGGACAGGGGGGGCTACACCTTC
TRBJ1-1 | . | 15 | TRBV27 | CASSLSGTTSAEAFF | TGTGCCAGCAGTTTATCCGGGACGACCTCCGCCGAAGCTTTCTTT
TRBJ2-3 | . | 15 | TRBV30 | CAWSPRVGGTDTQYF | TGTGCCTGGAGTCCACGTGTGGGGGGCACAGATACGCAGTATTTT
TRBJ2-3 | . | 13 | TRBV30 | CAWRGLSTDTQYF | TGTGCCTGGAGGGGGTTATCGACAGATACGCAGTATTTT
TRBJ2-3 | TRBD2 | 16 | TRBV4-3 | CASSQEASGYTDTQYF | TGCGCCAGCAGCCAAGAGGCTAGCGGCTACACAGATACGCAGTATTTT
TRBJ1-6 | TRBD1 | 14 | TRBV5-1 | CASSTGQGGSPLHF | TGCGCCAGCAGCACGGGACAGGGAGGATCACCCCTCCACTTT
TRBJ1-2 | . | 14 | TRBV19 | CASKHGQTNYGYTF | TGTGCCAGCAAACACGGACAGACTAACTATGGCTACACCTTC
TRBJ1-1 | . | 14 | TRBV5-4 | CASSLAPPETEAFF | TGTGCCAGCAGCTTGGCACCCCCGGAGACTGAAGCTTTCTTT
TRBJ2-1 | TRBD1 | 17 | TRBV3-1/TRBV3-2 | CASSQRVGTGSYNEQFF | TGTGCCAGCAGCCAACGAGTGGGGACAGGCTCCTACAATGAGCAGTTCTTC
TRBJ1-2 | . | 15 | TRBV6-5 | CASSRRGPSNYGYTF | TGTGCCAGCAGTAGAAGGGGACCCTCTAACTATGGCTACACCTTC
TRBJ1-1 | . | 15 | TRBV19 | CASSIDSKGATEAFF | TGTGCCAGTAGTATAGACTCCAAAGGGGCCACTGAAGCTTTCTTT
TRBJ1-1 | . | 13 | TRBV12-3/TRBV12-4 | CASSSSLHTEAFF | TGTGCCAGCAGTTCATCATTGCACACTGAAGCTTTCTTT
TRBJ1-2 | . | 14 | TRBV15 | CATSGHRANYGYTF | TGTGCCACCAGCGGTCACCGAGCTAACTATGGCTACACCTTC
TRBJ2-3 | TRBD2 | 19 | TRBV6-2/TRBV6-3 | CASSYSRASGGDNTDTQYF | TGTGCCAGCAGTTACTCGAGGGCTAGCGGGGGGGATAACACAGATACGCAGTATTTT
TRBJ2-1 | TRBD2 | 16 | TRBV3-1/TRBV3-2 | CASSQGLAGSLASQFF | TGTGCCAGCAGCCAAGGACTAGCGGGGAGCCTGGCGTCGCAGTTCTTC
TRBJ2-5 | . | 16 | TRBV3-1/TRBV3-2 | CASSPYGGVTMETQYF | TGTGCCAGCAGCCCCTATGGCGGGGTAACCATGGAGACCCAGTACTTC
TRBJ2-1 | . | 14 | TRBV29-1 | CSVVTAGLGSEQFF | TGCAGCGTTGTTACGGCAGGACTGGGCAGTGAGCAGTTCTTC
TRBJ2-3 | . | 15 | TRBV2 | CASSAIQGVPDTQYF | TGTGCCAGCAGTGCTATACAGGGTGTCCCAGATACGCAGTATTTT
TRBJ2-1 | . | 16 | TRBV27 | CASNILAGSSYNEQFF | TGTGCCAGCAATATCCTGGCAGGGAGCTCCTACAATGAGCAGTTCTTC
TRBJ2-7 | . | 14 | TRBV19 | CATQPSPRGYEQYF | TGTGCCACCCAACCCTCCCCAAGGGGCTACGAGCAGTACTTC
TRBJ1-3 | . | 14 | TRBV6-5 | CASSPQGIGDTIYF | TGTGCCAGCAGTCCCCAGGGGATCGGGGACACCATATATTTT
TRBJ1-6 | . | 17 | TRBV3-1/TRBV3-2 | CASSSTGQSSYNSPLHF | TGTGCCAGCAGCTCAACAGGGCAGAGCTCCTATAATTCACCCCTCCACTTT
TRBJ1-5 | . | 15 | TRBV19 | CASSPIMGENQPQHF | TGTGCCAGTAGCCCTATTATGGGGGAGAATCAGCCCCAGCATTTT
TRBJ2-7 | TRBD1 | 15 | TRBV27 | CASSLLGQASYEQYF | TGTGCCAGCAGTTTATTAGGACAGGCCTCCTACGAGCAGTACTTC
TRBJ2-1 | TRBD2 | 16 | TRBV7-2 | CASRTPSGGSYNEQFF | TGTGCCAGCAGGACACCTAGCGGGGGGTCCTACAATGAGCAGTTCTTC
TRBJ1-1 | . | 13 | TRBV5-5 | CASKMGVRTEAFF | TGTGCCAGCAAGATGGGGGTTCGGACTGAAGCTTTCTTT